This TCR beta chain was obtained from a study of blood T cell repertoires in COVID-19. Living in 24 US areas, the participants were between roughly 18 and 89 years of age. Cohorts were based on clinical histories the participants reported. Method: immunoSEQ multiplex PCR; TCRdb's copy keeps in-frame clones and lacks some. The sample contains 260,000 or so clones, approximately 89% of which appear only once. This CDR3 has 13 amino acids. V dropped 2 bases and J dropped 7 bases, with 11 bases sitting between them. The V gene's germline CDR1 is KGHSH and CDR2 LQKENI. The genes are TRBV18 and TRBJ1-1; a possible D gene is TRBD1 (5 bases). Material for sequencing was PBMCs or T cells enriched from blood (not recorded which). This clonotype was obtained from a woman in her forties with acute COVID-19. The CDR3 region is CASSPGSGVEAFF. The CDR3 bases are TGTGCCAGCTCACCAGGCTCGGGGGTTGAAGCTTTCTTT.